Listed below are T cell receptor beta chains from one sample, sequenced in a study of human T cells and chemical hapten exposure. Each CDR3 protein is one row after TCRdb ran MiXCR on the RACE reads. The sample lists approximately 370,000 distinct CDR3 sequences, around 5.5% occurring once. The sample in question was whole blood, obtained in connection with sensitization to the hapten diphenylcyclopropenone (DPC). The receptors here all came from a woman aged 18-30 years with alopecia areata. Some clones in this sample may be carry-over from other donors' samples. Both conserved end residues are part of each CDR3. The order of the fields is V gene, CDR3 length, J gene, D gene, clone size, CDR3 DNA, CDR3 protein. The D gene is left open where the match is weak. Clone size is not always given. Where it is, it says once, few, many or a class for expanded clones.

V gene: TRBV29-1
CDR3 length: 13
J gene: TRBJ2-7
D gene: TRBD1
clone size: .
CDR3 DNA: TGCAGCGCCTCGGGACAGGGATTCTACGAGCAGTACTTC
CDR3 protein: CSASGQGFYEQYF

V gene: TRBV5-4
CDR3 length: 15
J gene: TRBJ1-4
D gene: .
clone size: .
CDR3 DNA: TGTGCCAGCAGCCCTGGACCGGGCAGGGATGAAAAACTGTTTTTT
CDR3 protein: CASSPGPGRDEKLFF

V gene: TRBV3-1
CDR3 length: 15
J gene: TRBJ2-6
D gene: .
clone size: .
CDR3 DNA: TGTGCCAGCAGCCAAGGACTGCCTGGGGCCAACGTCCTGACTTTC
CDR3 protein: CASSQGLPGANVLTF

V gene: TRBV9
CDR3 length: 14
J gene: TRBJ1-6
D gene: .
clone size: many
CDR3 DNA: TGTGCCAGCAGCGTAGGTCAGGGAATTTCACCCCTCCACTTT
CDR3 protein: CASSVGQGISPLHF

V gene: TRBV12-3/TRBV12-4
CDR3 length: 13
J gene: TRBJ1-4
D gene: .
clone size: many
CDR3 DNA: TGTGCCAGCAGTGCGCGGGGCGATGAAAAACTGTTTTTT
CDR3 protein: CASSARGDEKLFF

V gene: TRBV29-1
CDR3 length: 14
J gene: TRBJ1-2
D gene: .
clone size: many
CDR3 DNA: TGCAGCGTTGTCTTTGGGGCCCCTAACTATGGCTACACCTTC
CDR3 protein: CSVVFGAPNYGYTF

V gene: TRBV27
CDR3 length: 17
J gene: TRBJ2-7
D gene: .
clone size: few
CDR3 DNA: TGTGCCAGCAGTTCAATCGCCGACAGGTTTAGCTCCTACGAGCAGTACTTC
CDR3 protein: CASSSIADRFSSYEQYF

V gene: TRBV6-2/TRBV6-3
CDR3 length: 14
J gene: TRBJ1-1
D gene: .
clone size: .
CDR3 DNA: TGTGCCAGCAACCGACAGGATTCCGGCACTGAAGCTTTCTTT
CDR3 protein: CASNRQDSGTEAFF

V gene: TRBV5-1
CDR3 length: 17
J gene: TRBJ2-3
D gene: TRBD1
clone size: .
CDR3 DNA: TGCGCCAGCAGCCCACTCCCCGGGACAGCCAGCACAGATACGCAGTATTTT
CDR3 protein: CASSPLPGTASTDTQYF

V gene: TRBV27
CDR3 length: 14
J gene: TRBJ2-7
D gene: TRBD1
clone size: few
CDR3 DNA: TGTGCCAGCAGTTTTGGCGACAGGGAGTACGAGCAGTACTTC
CDR3 protein: CASSFGDREYEQYF